What follows are 18 T cell receptor beta chains derived from one specimen sequenced in a study of vaccination effects on CD4 cells after COVID-19. Produced via immunoSEQ multiplex PCR; TCRdb's table is partial and in-frame only. Of around 25,000 clones listed, about three quarters are singletons. Their target antigens are unknown. Sequencing in the ViraFEST assay came after antigen-specific CD4+ T cells had been expanded with viral peptide pools, which were used to stimulate PBMC. Scientists isolated CD4+ T cells after a roughly ten-day culture period ended. By PCR, the person was confirmed to have had SARS-CoV-2 infection between March and December 2020. Sequenced here: CD4+ T cells from PBMCs cultured with SARS-CoV-2 spike peptides, sampled before COVID-19 vaccination. The receptors here all came from a human donor who had a prior SARS-CoV-2 infection.

This clone was detected only a few times. The V call is TRBV5-4, the J call TRBJ2-2, with 7 bases lining up with TRBD1. The CDR3 contains 13 residues. V was clipped by 4 bases and J by 6 bases; unmatched bases: 3. Germline CDR1 is SGHNT and CDR2 is YYREEE (reference sequence). CDR3 coding DNA: TGTGCCAGCAGCAAACAGGGGCCCGGGGAGCTGTTTTTT. It yields the protein CASSKQGPGELFF.

Only a few counts were recorded for this clone. V usage is TRBV5-1 and J usage is TRBJ2-7, with TRBD2 matching over 9 bases. The J segment lost 4 bases and the V segment lost 0 bases, leaving 5 bases of the junction unmatched. The germline V gene has CDR1 SGHRS and CDR2 YFSETQ. The CDR3 length is 15 residues. CDR3 region: CASSLGGRAGYEQYF. DNA for the CDR3: TGCGCCAGCAGCTTGGGCGGGAGGGCCGGGTACGAGCAGTACTTC.

This clone is a singleton in its sample. This chain joins TRBV4-1 and TRBJ1-5, with a possible D match to TRBD1 (6 bases). This CDR3 is built from 16 residues. Germline CDR1 MGHRA, CDR2 YSYEKL. V shed 0 bases and J shed 2 bases, with 11 bases lying between them. The CDR3 DNA is TGCGCCAGCAGCCAAGATGGGGGCTTTGGCAATCAGCCCCAGCATTTT. Amino acids: CASSQDGGFGNQPQHF.

J is TRBJ1-1 and V is TRBV5-1; tentatively, D is TRBD1 (6 bases). The CDR3 covers 13 residues. Trimming shortened V by 4 bases and J by 7 bases, and 14 bases separated the two germline ends. The germline CDR1 and CDR2 sequences are SGHRS and YFSETQ. This chain's CDR3 is CASSPYRTVEAFF. In DNA form, the CDR3 reads TGCGCCAGCAGCCCTTACCGGACAGTTGAAGCTTTCTTT.

The chain couples TRBV19 to TRBJ2-3; D possibly corresponds to TRBD1 (6 bases). The V gene lost 8 bases and the J gene lost 9 bases, with 12 bases spanning the gap. Germline V gene data show CDR1 as LNHDA and CDR2 as SQIVND (reference sequence). The length of the CDR3 is 11 residues. CDR3 amino acids: CASQDSQTQYF. The CDR3 DNA reads TGTGCCAGTCAGGACAGCCAAACGCAGTATTTT.

The chain is built from TRBV6-1 and TRBJ2-1; D gene ambiguous. This CDR3 is 13 amino acids long. Trimming removed 3 bases from V and 7 bases from J, with 10 bases in between. Germline lookup yields CDR1 MNHNS and CDR2 SASEGT. This chain's CDR3 is CASSERWGNEQFF. The DNA of the CDR3 is TGTGCCAGCAGTGAGAGATGGGGAAATGAGCAGTTCTTC.

This clone was picked up one time. V and J are TRBV3-1 (or the pseudogene TRBV3-2) and TRBJ2-1; 14 bases map to TRBD2. The CDR3 consists of 19 residues. CDR1 is LGHDT, CDR2 YNNKEL, per germline (reference sequence). Trimming cost V 0 bases and J 8 bases; bases outside gene matches: 12. Here the CDR3 DNA reads TGTGCCAGCAGCCAAGATCTTGCTTGGACTAGCGGGGGGCCCCATGAGCAGTTCTTC. The encoded protein is CASSQDLAWTSGGPHEQFF.

The table lists this clone with a few counts. The gene calls are TRBV20-1 and TRBJ2-7; D gene unclear. This CDR3 contains 11 residues. V was cut by 3 bases and J by 4 bases, with 7 bases left in between. Per germline, CDR1 DFQATT and CDR2 SNEGSKA (reference sequence). The DNA for the CDR3 is TGCAGTGCTAGGATGGCTTACGAGCAGTACTTC. Protein product: CSARMAYEQYF.

This clone was observed a few times. The chain uses TRBV2 and TRBJ1-5; D gene ambiguous. The CDR3 consists of 13 residues. V was cut by 7 bases and J by 1 base, with 8 bases left in between. Germline loops: CDR1 SNHLY, CDR2 FYNNEI. In DNA form, the CDR3 reads TGTGCCAGCAAGAGACAAAGCAATCAGCCCCAGCATTTT. Protein product: CASKRQSNQPQHF.

This sequence joins TRBV7-2 and TRBJ1-6, with D perhaps matching TRBD1 (6 bases). CDR1 and CDR2 from the germline V gene are SGHTA and FQGNSA. The CDR3 spans 14 residues. The V end was cut by 5 bases, the J end by 10 bases, with 15 bases between. The DNA for the CDR3 is TGTGCCAGCAGCCCTAATGGGGGCTCATCACCCCTCCACTTT. Its translation is CASSPNGGSSPLHF.

The J gene is TRBJ1-5, the V gene TRBV19, with D uncertain. CDR3 length: 13 residues. The germline V and J ends were trimmed by 11 bases and 3 bases, with 14 bases remaining between them. Germline loops: CDR1 LNHDA, CDR2 SQIVND (reference sequence). DNA of the CDR3: TGTGCCGGAGCTCAACGCCACAATCAGCCCCAGCATTTT. It encodes CAGAQRHNQPQHF.

This clone came up a few times. This chain uses TRBV7-2 with TRBJ2-7; a weak D match, TRBD1 (5 bases). This CDR3 comprises 13 residues. Germline assignment: CDR1 SGHTA and CDR2 FQGNSA. Trimming stripped 5 bases from V and 3 bases from J, with 11 bases between. CDR3 in DNA: TGTGCCAGCAGCGAATCAACAGGCTACGAGCAGTACTTC. Encoded protein: CASSESTGYEQYF. Using reference TRBV7-2 and TRBJ2-7 for the parts outside the CDR3, the full variable domain is GAGVSQSPSNKVTEKGKDVELRCDPISGHTALYWYRQSLGQGLEFLIYFQGNSAPDKSGLPSDRFSAERTGGSVSTLTIQRTQQEDSAVYLCASSESTGYEQYFGPGTRLTVT.

V and J are TRBV4-3 and TRBJ2-3, with D possibly being TRBD1 (6 bases). Trimming removed 1 base from V and 0 bases from J, with 11 bases in between. CDR1 LGHNA and CDR2 YSLEER come from the germline V gene. This CDR3 is 16 amino acids long. The CDR3 region is CASSQVDSLSTDTQYF. CDR3 nucleotide sequence: TGCGCCAGCAGCCAAGTGGACAGTCTGAGCACAGATACGCAGTATTTT.

CDR3 coding DNA: TGTGCCAGCAGCTTATCCCCCGCCGACAGCTCTGGAAACACCATATATTTT. This encodes CASSLSPADSSGNTIYF. The chain combines TRBV5-6 with TRBJ1-3; maybe TRBD1 (5 bases). The germline V and J ends were trimmed by 2 bases and 0 bases, with 15 bases remaining between them. CDR3 length: 17 residues. CDR1 and CDR2 from the germline V gene are SGHDT and YYEEEE.

The chain links TRBV3-1 (or the pseudogene TRBV3-2) to TRBJ2-3, with no clear D. This CDR3 region has 16 residues. Trimming removed 4 bases from V and 0 bases from J, with 14 bases in between. Germline CDR1 reads LGHDT; CDR2 reads YNNKEL (reference sequence). CDR3 nucleotides: TGTGCCAGCAGCCGGGAACCGACGCGTAGCACAGATACGCAGTATTTT. This gives the protein CASSREPTRSTDTQYF.

The chain combines TRBV12-3 or TRBV12-4 with TRBJ1-1; 8 positions agree with TRBD1. The CDR3 consists of 13 residues. V lost 6 bases to trimming and J lost 5 bases; unmatched junction nucleotides: 5. CDR3 in DNA: TGTGCCAGCAGAGTACAGGGGGGAACTGAAGCTTTCTTT. Protein: CASRVQGGTEAFF.

The chain recombines TRBV7-9 with TRBJ1-2; the D is unclear. Trimming removed 2 bases from V and 0 bases from J, with 13 bases in between. Germline-derived CDR1 and CDR2 are SEHNR and FQNEAQ (reference sequence). The CDR3 is 16 residues long. CDR3 residues: CASSLMRVTSNYGYTF. The CDR3 DNA reads TGTGCCAGCAGCTTAATGAGGGTCACCTCTAACTATGGCTACACCTTC. Supplemented by reference TRBV7-9 and TRBJ1-2, the full variable domain reads DTGVSQNPRHKITKRGQNVTFRCDPISEHNRLYWYRQTLGQGPEFLTYFQNEAQLEKSRLLSDRFSAERPKGSFSTLEIQRTEQGDSAMYLCASSLMRVTSNYGYTFGSGTRLTVV.

The chain couples TRBV6-5 to TRBJ2-3; TRBD2 matches 11 bases. This CDR3 spans 15 amino acids. CDR1 and CDR2 from the germline V gene are MNHEY and SVGAGI. Germline trimming cut 5 bases from V and 5 bases from J; bases unmatched to any gene: 6. CDR3 protein: CASSKLAGVKDTQYF. In nucleotides, the CDR3 is TGTGCCAGCAGTAAACTAGCGGGAGTGAAAGATACGCAGTATTTT.